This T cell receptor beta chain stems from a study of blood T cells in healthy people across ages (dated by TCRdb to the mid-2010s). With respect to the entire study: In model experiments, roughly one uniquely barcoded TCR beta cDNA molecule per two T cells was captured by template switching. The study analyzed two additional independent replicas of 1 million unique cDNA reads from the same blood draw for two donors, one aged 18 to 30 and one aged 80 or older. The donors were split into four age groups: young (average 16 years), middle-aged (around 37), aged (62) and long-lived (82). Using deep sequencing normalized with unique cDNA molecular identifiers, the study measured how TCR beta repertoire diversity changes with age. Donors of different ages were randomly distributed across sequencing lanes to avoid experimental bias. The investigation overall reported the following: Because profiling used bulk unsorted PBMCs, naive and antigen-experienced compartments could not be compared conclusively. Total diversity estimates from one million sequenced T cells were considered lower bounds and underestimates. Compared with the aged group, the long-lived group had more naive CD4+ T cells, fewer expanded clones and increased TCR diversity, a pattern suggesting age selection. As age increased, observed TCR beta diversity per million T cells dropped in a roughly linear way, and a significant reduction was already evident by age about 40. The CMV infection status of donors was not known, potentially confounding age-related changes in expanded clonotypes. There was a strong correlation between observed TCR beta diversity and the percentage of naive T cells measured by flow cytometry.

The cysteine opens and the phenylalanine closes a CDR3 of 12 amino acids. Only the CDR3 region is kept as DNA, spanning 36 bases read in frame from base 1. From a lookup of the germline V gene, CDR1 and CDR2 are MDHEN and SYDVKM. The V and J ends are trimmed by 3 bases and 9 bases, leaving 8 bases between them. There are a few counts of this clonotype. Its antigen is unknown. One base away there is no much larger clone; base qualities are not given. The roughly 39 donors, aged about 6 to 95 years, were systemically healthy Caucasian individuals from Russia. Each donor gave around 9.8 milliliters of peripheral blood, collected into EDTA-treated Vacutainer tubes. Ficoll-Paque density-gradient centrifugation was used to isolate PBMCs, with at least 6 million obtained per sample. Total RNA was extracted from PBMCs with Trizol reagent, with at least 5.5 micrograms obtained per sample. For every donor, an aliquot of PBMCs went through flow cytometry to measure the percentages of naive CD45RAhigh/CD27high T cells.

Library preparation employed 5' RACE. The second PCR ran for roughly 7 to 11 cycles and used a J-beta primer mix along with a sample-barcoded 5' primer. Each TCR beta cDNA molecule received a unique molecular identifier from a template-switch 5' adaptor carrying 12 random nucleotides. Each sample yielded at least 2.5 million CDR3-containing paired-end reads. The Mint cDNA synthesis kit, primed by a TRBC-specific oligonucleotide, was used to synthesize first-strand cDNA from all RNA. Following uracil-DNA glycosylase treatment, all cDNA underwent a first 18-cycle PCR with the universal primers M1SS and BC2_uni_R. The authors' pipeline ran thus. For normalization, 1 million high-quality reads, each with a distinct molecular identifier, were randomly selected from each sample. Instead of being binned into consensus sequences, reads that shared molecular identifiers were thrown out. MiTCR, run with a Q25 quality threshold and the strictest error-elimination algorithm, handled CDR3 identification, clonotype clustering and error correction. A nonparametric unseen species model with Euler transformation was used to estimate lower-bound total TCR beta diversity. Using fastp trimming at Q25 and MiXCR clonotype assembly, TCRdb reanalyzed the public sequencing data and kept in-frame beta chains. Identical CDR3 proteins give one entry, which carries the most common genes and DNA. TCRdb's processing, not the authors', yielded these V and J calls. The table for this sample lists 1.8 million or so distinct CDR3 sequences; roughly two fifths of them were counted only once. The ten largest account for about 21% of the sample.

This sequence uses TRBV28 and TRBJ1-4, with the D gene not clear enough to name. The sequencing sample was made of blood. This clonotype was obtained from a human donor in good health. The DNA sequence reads TGTGCCAGCAGTTTCCCGGACCAAAAACTGTTTTTT. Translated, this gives CASSFPDQKLFF.